This TCR beta chain was identified during a study of T-cell memory formation after mild COVID-19. Study background: Clusters were largely donor specific.

Study-level results: Pre-infection memory already had some responding clones, implying cross-reactive memory joined.

TCRdb reprocessed the 5' RACE reads via MiXCR and lists one record per CDR3 protein. Of 250,000 to 350,000 distinct CDR3 sequences listed, around 15% are singletons. Ten or more counts support this clonotype. The antigen remains undetermined. The CDR3 length is 15 residues. The germline CDR1 and CDR2 sequences are MDHEN and SYDVKM. V lost 2 bases to trimming and J lost 0 bases, with 8 bases between them. The chain is built from TRBV28 and TRBJ2-1, with D unclear. The source is a man aged 18 to 30 who had mild COVID-19 (a few samples of this study predate the infection). Cell type and time point are not known. The material sequenced was PBMCs or a T cell subset sorted from them (not recorded which). The CDR3 coding sequence is TGTGCCAGCAGTTTACGCCGTAGCTCCTACAATGAGCAGTTCTTC. Translating it yields CASSLRRSSYNEQFF.